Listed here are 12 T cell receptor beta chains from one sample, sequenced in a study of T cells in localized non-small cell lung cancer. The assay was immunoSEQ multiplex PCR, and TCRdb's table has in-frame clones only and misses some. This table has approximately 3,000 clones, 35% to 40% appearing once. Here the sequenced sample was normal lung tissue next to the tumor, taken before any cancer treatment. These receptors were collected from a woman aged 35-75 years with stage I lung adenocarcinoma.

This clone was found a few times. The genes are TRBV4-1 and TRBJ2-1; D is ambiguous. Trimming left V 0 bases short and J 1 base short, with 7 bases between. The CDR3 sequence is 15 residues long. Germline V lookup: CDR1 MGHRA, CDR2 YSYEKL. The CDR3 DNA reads TGCGCCAGCAGCCAAGACCGGGTATCCTACAATGAGCAGTTCTTC. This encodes CASSQDRVSYNEQFF.

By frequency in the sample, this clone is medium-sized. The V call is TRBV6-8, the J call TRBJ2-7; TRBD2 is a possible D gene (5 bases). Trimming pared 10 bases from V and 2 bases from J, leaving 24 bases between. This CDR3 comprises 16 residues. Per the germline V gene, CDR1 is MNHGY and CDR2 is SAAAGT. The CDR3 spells CAIASLAGARAYEQYF. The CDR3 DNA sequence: TGTGCCATCGCCTCTCTGGCGGGCGCCCGAGCCTACGAGCAGTACTTC.

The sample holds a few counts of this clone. The CDR3 nucleotides read TGCGCCAGCAGCTTGACCCCGACAGGGCGGACCACAGATACGCAGTATTTT. Translating it yields CASSLTPTGRTTDTQYF. This chain connects TRBV5-1 to TRBJ2-3; 7 positions match TRBD1. V lost 1 base and J lost 2; bases outside the gene matches: 10. The CDR3 is 17 residues long. The germline V gene encodes CDR1 SGHRS and CDR2 YFSETQ.

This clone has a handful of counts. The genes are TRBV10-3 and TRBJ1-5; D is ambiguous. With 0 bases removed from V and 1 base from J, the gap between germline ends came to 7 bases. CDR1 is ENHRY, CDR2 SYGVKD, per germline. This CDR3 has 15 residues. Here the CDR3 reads CAISESRNSNQPQHF. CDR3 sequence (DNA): TGTGCCATCAGTGAGTCGAGGAACAGCAATCAGCCCCAGCATTTT.

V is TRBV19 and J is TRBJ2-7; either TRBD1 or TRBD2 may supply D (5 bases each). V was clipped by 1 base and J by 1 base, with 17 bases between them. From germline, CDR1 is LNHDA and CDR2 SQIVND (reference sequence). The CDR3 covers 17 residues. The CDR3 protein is CASSIARGSPPSYEQYF. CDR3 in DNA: TGTGCCAGTAGTATAGCCCGGGGCTCCCCCCCGTCCTACGAGCAGTACTTC. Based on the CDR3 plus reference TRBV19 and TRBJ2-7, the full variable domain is DGGITQSPKYLFRKEGQNVTLSCEQNLNHDAMYWYRQDPGQGLRLIYYSQIVNDFQKGDIAEGYSVSREKKESFPLTVTSAQKNPTAFYLCASSIARGSPPSYEQYFGPGTRLTVT.

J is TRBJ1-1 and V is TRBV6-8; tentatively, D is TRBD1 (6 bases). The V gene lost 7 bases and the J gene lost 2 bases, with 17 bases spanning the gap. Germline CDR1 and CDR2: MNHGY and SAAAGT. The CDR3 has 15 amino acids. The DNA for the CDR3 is TGTGCCAGCAATGGGGGTAGAGGGGGTAACACTGAAGCTTTCTTT. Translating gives CASNGGRGGNTEAFF.

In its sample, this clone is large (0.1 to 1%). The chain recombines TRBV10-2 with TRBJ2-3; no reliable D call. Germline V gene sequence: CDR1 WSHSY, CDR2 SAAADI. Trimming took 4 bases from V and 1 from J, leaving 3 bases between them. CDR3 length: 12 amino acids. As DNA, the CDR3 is TGCGCCAGCAGTGTTGGCACAGATACGCAGTATTTT. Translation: CASSVGTDTQYF.

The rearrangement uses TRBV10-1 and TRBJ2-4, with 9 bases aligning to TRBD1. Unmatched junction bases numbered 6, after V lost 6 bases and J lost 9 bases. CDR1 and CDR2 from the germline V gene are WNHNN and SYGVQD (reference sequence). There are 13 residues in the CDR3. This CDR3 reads CASSEGQGSIQYF. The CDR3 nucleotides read TGCGCCAGCAGCGAGGGACAGGGTAGCATTCAGTACTTC.

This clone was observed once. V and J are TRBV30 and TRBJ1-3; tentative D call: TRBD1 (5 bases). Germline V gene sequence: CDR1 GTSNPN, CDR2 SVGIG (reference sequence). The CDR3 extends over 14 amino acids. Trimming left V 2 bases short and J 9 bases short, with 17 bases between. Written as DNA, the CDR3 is TGTGCCTGGAGTAGGTTGCGGGACCTGGGCACCATATATTTT. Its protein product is CAWSRLRDLGTIYF.

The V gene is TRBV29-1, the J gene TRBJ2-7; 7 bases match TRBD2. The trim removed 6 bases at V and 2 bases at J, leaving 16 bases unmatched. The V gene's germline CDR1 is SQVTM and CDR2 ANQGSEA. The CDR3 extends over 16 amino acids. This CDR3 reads CSVRVGKGLVPYEQYF. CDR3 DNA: TGCAGCGTCCGGGTTGGCAAAGGACTAGTCCCCTACGAGCAGTACTTC.

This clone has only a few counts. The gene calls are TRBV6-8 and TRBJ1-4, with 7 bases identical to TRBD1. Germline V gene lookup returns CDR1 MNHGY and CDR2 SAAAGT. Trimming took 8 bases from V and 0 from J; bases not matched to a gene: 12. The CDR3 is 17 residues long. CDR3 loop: CASGGGQTSATNEKLFF. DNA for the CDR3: TGTGCCAGCGGCGGGGGACAGACCTCTGCAACTAATGAAAAACTGTTTTTT.

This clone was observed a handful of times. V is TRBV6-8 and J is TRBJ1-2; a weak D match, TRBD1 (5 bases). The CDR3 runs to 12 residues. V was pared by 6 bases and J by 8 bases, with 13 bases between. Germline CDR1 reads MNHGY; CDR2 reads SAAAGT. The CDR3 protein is CASREGRGGYTF. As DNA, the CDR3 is TGTGCCAGCAGGGAGGGGAGAGGGGGCTACACCTTC.